This record looks at one T cell receptor (beta chain) sequence and its context. Method: immunoSEQ multiplex PCR; TCRdb's copy keeps in-frame clones and lacks some. The repertoire holds 45,000 to 55,000 clones, with 90% to 95% as singletons. Sampled blood was obtained at baseline, cycle 4 day 1, and cycle 7 day 1. This specimen comes from a study of OX40 agonist ivuxolimab in advanced cancers. Study in general: Patients were approximately 80% male with ages roughly 23 to 79, mean approximately 62.

Sequenced here: CD4+ or CD8+ T cells sorted from blood, sampled in a trial of the OX40 agonist ivuxolimab. This TCR came from an adult with an advanced solid tumor such as melanoma, head and neck, liver or kidney cancer.

DNA for the CDR3: TGTGCCAGCAGTAAGGGCCCTATGAACACTGAAGCTTTCTTT. As protein: CASSKGPMNTEAFF. This rearrangement joins TRBV28 to TRBJ1-1; no firm D call. Germline assignment: CDR1 MDHEN and CDR2 SYDVKM. This CDR3 is 14 amino acids long. V lost 5 bases to trimming and J lost 0 bases, with 10 bases between them.